Following are 21 T cell receptor beta chains from one sample sequenced in a study of cytomegalovirus exposure and HLA in healthy donors. The PCR contained 60 Vbeta and 13 Jbeta primers. Repertoires were generated with immunoSEQ multiplex PCR, while TCRdb's copy carries only in-frame clones and drops some. The table records about 94,000 clones, approximately 76% of them present only once. Sequencing was done on a sample of PBMCs. These receptors were taken from a man in his forties in good health and CMV-seropositive.

The chain couples TRBV5-1 to TRBJ1-2; TRBD1 matches 9 bases. V gave up 3 bases and J gave up 3 bases; unmatched junction bases: 9. The CDR3 totals 16 residues. Looked up from germline, CDR1 is SGHRS and CDR2 is YFSETQ. Here the CDR3 reads CASSSSGTGPDYGYTF. For the CDR3, the DNA is TGCGCCAGCAGCTCCTCCGGGACAGGGCCAGACTATGGCTACACCTTC.

The gene calls are TRBV5-4 and TRBJ2-3; 13 nucleotides line up with TRBD2. The CDR3 loop spans 17 amino acids. Unmatched junction bases numbered 3, after V lost 0 bases and J lost 2 bases. Germline V gene data show CDR1 as SGHNT and CDR2 as YYREEE (reference sequence). CDR3 sequence (DNA): TGTGCCAGCAGCTTGGGGACTAGCGGGGGTTACACAGATACGCAGTATTTT. It encodes CASSLGTSGGYTDTQYF.

In this sample, this clone turned up a few times. The chain joins TRBV5-1 to TRBJ2-3, with 8 bases matching TRBD1. Germline CDR1 reads SGHRS; CDR2 reads YFSETQ. The CDR3 extends over 17 amino acids. V dropped 2 bases and J dropped 2; count of bases not matched to a gene: 10. The CDR3 region is CASSFSGTGLSTDTQYF. The CDR3 bases are TGCGCCAGCAGCTTCTCCGGGACAGGTCTTTCCACAGATACGCAGTATTTT.

This clone has only one observation. CDR3 region: CSVQGRNTEAFF. The CDR3 nucleotides read TGCAGCGTGCAGGGGAGGAACACTGAAGCTTTCTTT. The chain is built from TRBV29-1 and TRBJ1-1; possible D gene TRBD1, 6 bases. Germline V gene lookup returns CDR1 SQVTM and CDR2 ANQGSEA. V lost 6 bases and J 1 base, leaving 9 bases between the germline ends. The CDR3 totals 12 residues.

The rearrangement uses TRBV9 and TRBJ2-3; 11 bases match TRBD2. Germline lookup yields CDR1 SGDLS and CDR2 YYNGEE. J was trimmed by 4 bases and V by 3 bases; bases with no gene match: 7. CDR3 size: 16 residues. The CDR3: CASSDSGGAVADTQYF. CDR3 DNA sequence: TGTGCCAGCAGCGATAGCGGGGGGGCCGTGGCAGATACGCAGTATTTT. The whole variable domain, remainder taken from reference TRBV9 and TRBJ2-3, is DSGVTQTPKHLITATGQRVTLRCSPRSGDLSVYWYQQSLDQGLQFLIQYYNGEERAKGNILERFSAQQFPDLHSELNLSSLELGDSALYFCASSDSGGAVADTQYFGPGTRLTVL.

The rearrangement joins TRBV6-6 to TRBJ2-7; D is ambiguous. Germline V gene sequence: CDR1 MNHNY, CDR2 SVGAGI (reference sequence). This CDR3 region has 13 residues. The V end lost 0 bases, the J end lost 4 bases, and 7 bases lay between the germline ends. The CDR3 sequence is CASSYSHKYEQYF. The CDR3 DNA is TGTGCCAGCAGTTACTCGCACAAGTACGAGCAGTACTTC.

In regard to this clone: A junction end diverges from the germline sequence, so it may reflect a read error. Other nucleotide sequences from this sample produce the same CDR3. The rearrangement joins TRBV7-7 to TRBJ2-2; TRBD1 is a possible D gene (6 bases). There are 15 residues in the CDR3. The germline V gene has CDR1 SSHAT and CDR2 FNYEAQ (reference sequence). The CDR3 here is CASSLGTTNTGELFF. Written as DNA, the CDR3 is TGTGCTAGCAGCTTAGGGACAACGAACACCGGGGAGCTGTTTTTT.

This clone turned up a few times. This sequence joins TRBV7-2 and TRBJ2-7; D uncertain. The CDR3 is 11 amino acids. The germline CDR1 and CDR2 sequences are SGHTA and FQGNSA. V lost 1 base and J lost 4, with 2 bases in between. CDR3 sequence reads: CASSLVYEQYF. CDR3 nucleotide sequence: TGTGCCAGCAGCTTAGTATACGAGCAGTACTTC.

The chain uses TRBV13 and TRBJ2-3; D remains ambiguous. This CDR3 contains 15 residues. Looked up from germline, CDR1 is PRHDT and CDR2 is FYEKMQ (reference sequence). The ends were cut back, 3 bases at V and 0 bases at J, with 10 bases in the middle. In nucleotides, the CDR3 is TGTGCCAGCAGCTTTGCGGCAGTCAGCACAGATACGCAGTATTTT. Encoded protein: CASSFAAVSTDTQYF.

V and J are TRBV5-1 and TRBJ1-1, with 8 bases identical to TRBD1. V lost 4 bases to trimming and J lost 14 bases; unmatched junction nucleotides: 16. Per the germline V gene, CDR1 is SGHRS and CDR2 is YFSETQ. This CDR3 spans 14 amino acids. The CDR3 protein is CASSPKSGGLWLFF. In DNA form, the CDR3 reads TGCGCCAGCAGCCCGAAATCAGGGGGCCTTTGGTTGTTCTTT.

The chain is built from TRBV5-1 and TRBJ2-5; tentative D call: TRBD1 (7 bases). Looked up from germline, CDR1 is SGHRS and CDR2 is YFSETQ. This CDR3 is built from 15 residues. V was shortened by 4 bases and J by 5 bases, with 18 bases between the two germline ends. CDR3 residues: CASSPSEGARETQYF. The CDR3 coding sequence is TGCGCCAGCAGCCCCTCGGAGGGGGCGCGGGAGACCCAGTACTTC.

The V call is TRBV2, the J call TRBJ2-7, with D tentatively TRBD1 (5 bases). Germline assignment: CDR1 SNHLY and CDR2 FYNNEI. CDR3 length: 14 residues. Trimming removed 5 bases at V and 3 bases at J, with 14 bases between. CDR3 residues: CASSRGQDLYEQYF. The CDR3 DNA follows: TGTGCCAGCAGTCGAGGACAAGATCTCTACGAGCAGTACTTC.

The chain combines TRBV11-2 with TRBJ1-4; possibly TRBD1 for D (5 bases). Germline assignment: CDR1 SGHAT and CDR2 FQNNGV. The CDR3 extends over 15 amino acids. V was clipped by 0 bases and J by 8 bases, with 13 bases between them. CDR3 DNA: TGTGCCAGCAGCTTAGAAGGTCAGGGCCGGGAAAAACTGTTTTTT. This sequence encodes CASSLEGQGREKLFF.

The chain links TRBV7-8 to TRBJ2-7; possible D gene TRBD1, 6 bases. V lost 1 base to trimming and J lost 6 bases, with 22 bases between them. The CDR3 contains 17 residues. The germline V gene has CDR1 SGHVS and CDR2 FQNEAQ. CDR3 in DNA: TGTGCCAGCAGCTTAGAGGGGAAGGGGGTTAAAGGATCCGAGCAGTACTTC. It is translated as CASSLEGKGVKGSEQYF.

The rearrangement uses TRBV15 and TRBJ2-1, with 13 bases matching TRBD2. The CDR3 is made up of 18 amino acids. The V gene's germline CDR1 is LNHNV and CDR2 YYDKDF (reference sequence). Trimming cost V 4 bases and J 4 bases; bases outside gene matches: 10. CDR3 DNA sequence: TGTGCCACCAGCACTACTAGCGGGAGGGCCCGGGCTTACAATGAGCAGTTCTTC. Translated: CATSTTSGRARAYNEQFF.

The V and J genes are TRBV10-3 and TRBJ2-2; D might be TRBD2 (7 bases). Germline lookup yields CDR1 ENHRY and CDR2 SYGVKD. The CDR3 runs 14 residues. Trimming stripped 6 bases from V and 2 bases from J, with 10 bases between. DNA of the CDR3: TGTGCCATCAGCCCGGGGGGCAACACCGGGGAGCTGTTTTTT. It yields the protein CAISPGGNTGELFF.

This clone was counted a few times. The chain recombines TRBV10-3 with TRBJ1-2, with D uncertain. The CDR3 runs 17 residues. Deletions cut 1 base from V and 0 bases from J, with 15 bases between. Germline-derived CDR1 and CDR2 are ENHRY and SYGVKD. CDR3 in amino acids: CAISEWAEGGANYGYTF. The CDR3 DNA reads TGTGCCATCAGTGAGTGGGCCGAGGGCGGAGCTAACTATGGCTACACCTTC.

This clone was counted a few times. The genes are TRBV19 and TRBJ1-6, with 7 positions matching TRBD1. Losses at the gene ends were 6 bases for V and 4 bases for J; bases not matched to a gene: 6. CDR3 size: 15 residues. Per the germline V gene, CDR1 is LNHDA and CDR2 is SQIVND (reference sequence). In nucleotides, the CDR3 is TGTGCCAGTAGCACTGGACAGGCATATAATTCACCCCTCCACTTT. Protein: CASSTGQAYNSPLHF.

The CDR3 nucleotides are TGTGCCAGCAGGCGGCTAGCGGGGGGCTTAAGCACAGATACGCAGTATTTT. Its translation is CASRRLAGGLSTDTQYF. This chain connects TRBV27 to TRBJ2-3, with TRBD2 identical over 11 bases. This CDR3 region has 17 residues. Germline lookup yields CDR1 MNHEY and CDR2 SMNVEV (reference sequence). Unmatched junction bases numbered 8, after V lost 6 bases and J lost 0 bases.

This clone was seen more than once but under ten times. The DNA for the CDR3 is TGTGCCAGCAGTTACTTCAGGGCGTCGGATACGCAGTATTTT. This translates into CASSYFRASDTQYF. This chain joins TRBV6-5 and TRBJ2-3; TRBD1 might be the D (5 bases). This CDR3 is built from 14 residues. The germline V and J ends were trimmed by 1 base and 6 bases, with 11 bases remaining between them. Germline values: CDR1 MNHEY, CDR2 SVGAGI.

V and J are TRBV2 and TRBJ1-2; no reliable D call. Per germline, CDR1 SNHLY and CDR2 FYNNEI. V was trimmed by 2 bases and J by 3 bases, leaving 10 bases between them. The CDR3 loop spans 14 amino acids. Written as DNA, the CDR3 is TGTGCCAGCAGTGAAATTAGTACAGACTATGGCTACACCTTC. Translation gives CASSEISTDYGYTF.